These 12 T cell receptor beta chains came from one sample sequenced in a study of OX40 agonist ivuxolimab in advanced cancers. Assay used: immunoSEQ multiplex PCR; TCRdb lists only in-frame clones, some missing. The table includes 95,000 to 100,000 clones, around 85% detected once. The starting material was CD4+ or CD8+ T cells sorted from blood, obtained in a trial of the OX40 agonist ivuxolimab. These receptors originate from an adult with an advanced solid tumor such as melanoma, head and neck, liver or kidney cancer.

The count of this clone is one. The chain uses TRBV19 and TRBJ1-1; D is ambiguous. The V gene lost 3 bases and the J gene lost 5 bases, with 16 bases spanning the gap. The CDR3 sequence is 15 residues long. CDR1 and CDR2 (germline): LNHDA, SQIVND (reference sequence). CDR3 sequence: CASSILRAAETEAFF. The DNA for the CDR3 is TGTGCCAGTAGTATTTTGAGGGCGGCGGAGACTGAAGCTTTCTTT.

The chain carries TRBV7-2 and TRBJ2-3, with 8 positions matching TRBD1. V lost 2 bases and J lost 2; bases outside the gene matches: 3. The CDR3 covers 15 residues. Germline V gene data show CDR1 as SGHTA and CDR2 as FQGNSA. The chain's CDR3 is CASSLRQGITDTQYF. The CDR3 DNA sequence: TGTGCCAGCAGCTTACGACAGGGGATCACAGATACGCAGTATTTT.

The V call is TRBV28, the J call TRBJ1-2, with TRBD1 as a possible D gene (6 bases). The V and J ends lost 4 bases and 8 bases respectively, with 11 bases between them. The CDR3 loop spans 12 amino acids. The germline gives CDR1 MDHEN, CDR2 SYDVKM. CDR3 nucleotides: TGTGCCAGCAGTTCCTCAGGGGAAGGCTACACCTTC. Its translation is CASSSSGEGYTF.

This chain links TRBV13 with TRBJ2-4, with TRBD2 as a possible D gene (6 bases). The CDR3 sequence is 15 residues long. Germline CDR1 and CDR2: PRHDT and FYEKMQ (reference sequence). The ends were cut back, 1 base at V and 0 bases at J, with 7 bases in the middle. CDR3 loop: CASSLAGEAKNIQYF. The DNA of the CDR3 is TGTGCCAGCAGCTTAGCGGGGGAAGCCAAAAACATTCAGTACTTC.

The chain has TRBV7-3 and TRBJ2-3; D remains unclear. The CDR3 totals 14 residues. V lost 5 bases, J lost 0 bases, and 9 bases lay in between. Germline-derived CDR1 and CDR2 are SGHTA and FQGTGA. Written as DNA, the CDR3 is TGTGCCAGCAGCCCCCCGGGCAGCACAGATACGCAGTATTTT. It translates to CASSPPGSTDTQYF.

The genes are TRBV7-2 and TRBJ1-2; possibly TRBD1 for D (5 bases). V lost 7 bases to trimming and J lost 7 bases, with 19 bases between them. Germline loops: CDR1 SGHTA, CDR2 FQGNSA. The CDR3 is made up of 14 amino acids. The CDR3 nucleotides are TGTGCCAGCACCCTCAGGGAGAGGTTGGCTGGCTACACCTTC. Residues: CASTLRERLAGYTF. Together with reference TRBV7-2 and TRBJ1-2, the CDR3 gives the full variable domain: GAGVSQSPSNKVTEKGKDVELRCDPISGHTALYWYRQSLGQGLEFLIYFQGNSAPDKSGLPSDRFSAERTGGSVSTLTIQRTQQEDSAVYLCASTLRERLAGYTFGSGTRLTVV.

The rearrangement joins TRBV15 to TRBJ2-6; no reliable D call. V was clipped by 1 base and J by 1 base, with 2 bases between them. The CDR3 spans 14 residues. Germline CDR1 is LNHNV and CDR2 is YYDKDF (reference sequence). CDR3 in amino acids: CATSRASGANVLTF. The DNA of the CDR3 is TGTGCCACCAGCAGAGCTTCTGGGGCCAACGTCCTGACTTTC.

This chain links TRBV9 with TRBJ2-3; D gene ambiguous. Germline CDR1 SGDLS, CDR2 YYNGEE. The CDR3 covers 18 residues. V was shortened by 3 bases and J by 0 bases, with 20 bases between the two germline ends. This chain's CDR3 is CASSAQTPTLWSTDTQYF. CDR3 nucleotides: TGTGCCAGCAGCGCCCAAACCCCGACTTTATGGAGCACAGATACGCAGTATTTT.

This rearrangement joins TRBV5-1 to TRBJ2-2; D is unresolved. The CDR3 contains 13 residues. The V gene's germline CDR1 is SGHRS and CDR2 YFSETQ. The V gene lost 0 bases and the J gene lost 3 bases, with 3 bases spanning the gap. Written as DNA, the CDR3 is TGCGCCAGCAGCTTGGCAGACACCGGGGAGCTGTTTTTT. It is translated as CASSLADTGELFF.

The chain carries TRBV7-9 and TRBJ2-5, with 8 bases matching TRBD2. The CDR3 sequence is 13 residues long. Germline assignment: CDR1 SEHNR and CDR2 FQNEAQ (reference sequence). V was pared by 3 bases and J by 10 bases, with 7 bases of the junction left unmatched. The CDR3 bases are TGTGCCAGCAGCTTCTCTAGCGGGCTCGACCAGTACTTC. Protein: CASSFSSGLDQYF.

The J gene is TRBJ2-1, the V gene TRBV5-8; D not resolved. Trimming removed 0 bases at V and 9 bases at J, with 13 bases between. The germline V gene has CDR1 SGHTS and CDR2 YDEGEE. The CDR3 contains 14 residues. This CDR3 reads CASSLALGFGEQFF. CDR3 coding DNA: TGTGCCAGCAGCTTGGCTCTGGGATTCGGTGAGCAGTTCTTC.

The chain employs TRBV28 and TRBJ2-3; D might be TRBD2 (7 bases). The CDR3 is 15 residues long. Germline V gene sequence: CDR1 MDHEN, CDR2 SYDVKM. V lost 5 bases, J lost 3 bases, and 15 bases lay in between. CDR3 region: CASSGGGSKTDTQYF. CDR3 nucleotide sequence: TGTGCCAGCAGTGGGGGCGGGAGTAAGACAGATACGCAGTATTTT. The complete variable domain, with remaining parts taken from reference TRBV28 and TRBJ2-3, reads DVKVTQSSRYLVKRTGEKVFLECVQDMDHENMFWYRQDPGLGLRLIYFSYDVKMKEKGDIPEGYSVSREKKERFSLILESASTNQTSMYLCASSGGGSKTDTQYFGPGTRLTVL.